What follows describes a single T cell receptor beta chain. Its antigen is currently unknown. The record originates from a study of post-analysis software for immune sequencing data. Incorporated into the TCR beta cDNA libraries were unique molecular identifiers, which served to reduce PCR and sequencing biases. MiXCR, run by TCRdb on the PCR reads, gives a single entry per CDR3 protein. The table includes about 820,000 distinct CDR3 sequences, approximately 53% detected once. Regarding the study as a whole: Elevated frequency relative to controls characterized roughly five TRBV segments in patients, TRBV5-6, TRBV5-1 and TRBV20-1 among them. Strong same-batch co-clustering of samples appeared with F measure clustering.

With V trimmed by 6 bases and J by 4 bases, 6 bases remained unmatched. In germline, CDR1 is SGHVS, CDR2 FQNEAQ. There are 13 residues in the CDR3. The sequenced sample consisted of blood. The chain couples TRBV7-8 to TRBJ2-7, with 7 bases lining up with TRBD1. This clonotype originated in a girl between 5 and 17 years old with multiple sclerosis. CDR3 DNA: TGTGCCAGCAGGAGGGACAGACTATACGAGCAGTACTTC. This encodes CASRRDRLYEQYF. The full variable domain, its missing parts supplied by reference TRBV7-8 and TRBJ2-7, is GAGVSQSPRYKVAKRGQDVALRCDPISGHVSLFWYQQALGQGPEFLTYFQNEAQLDKSGLPSDRFFAERPEGSVSTLKIQRTQQEDSAVYLCASRRDRLYEQYFGPGTRLTVT.